This entry describes one T cell receptor beta chain. Its matching antigen is unknown. The CDR3 end falls 3 residues outside the read, so it is completed with the germline J gene. The data originate from a study of T cell clonality in common variable immunodeficiency. Findings and limits, study-wide: Compared with healthy controls, CVID subjects showed increased TCRbeta clonality, mostly in about a third. Shared TCRbeta clones were fewer between CVID subjects than controls. Common variable immunodeficiency TCR beta sequences reportedly had fewer deletions and N-nucleotide insertions.

Germline V gene data show CDR1 as LNHDA and CDR2 as SQIVND (reference sequence). J was trimmed by 5 bases and V by 6 bases; bases with no gene match: 4. The CDR3 loop spans 14 amino acids. Clones were read by immunoSEQ multiplex PCR, and TCRdb kept only the in-frame ones, dropping some. This set yields tens of thousands of clones and no singletons; the top ten hold 10% to 15%. The clonotype comes from a person between 18 and 69 years old in good health. Sequencing was done on a sample of peripheral blood mononuclear cells. This chain links TRBV19 with TRBJ2-7, with 13 nucleotides matching TRBD2. Partial CDR3 DNA: TGTGCCAGTAGGGCCGGGACTAGCGGGGACGAG. This gives the protein CASRAGTSGDE. The entire CDR3 protein is CASRAGTSGDEQYF.